Below are 10 T cell receptor beta chains sequenced from a single sample in a study of radiotherapy plus CTLA-4 blockade in lung cancer. TCRdb's copy holds only in-frame clones and misses some; the assay was immunoSEQ multiplex PCR. The sample carries tens of thousands of clones, approximately 76% recorded once. The sample here was peripheral blood, taken from a patient treated with radiotherapy plus ipilimumab. The origin of the receptors is a human donor with non-small cell lung cancer who had a complete response to radiotherapy plus ipilimumab.

This sequence joins TRBV9 and TRBJ2-2, with 8 nucleotides matching TRBD1. J lost 3 bases, V lost 3 bases, and 7 bases had no gene match. CDR1 and CDR2 from the germline V gene are SGDLS and YYNGEE. CDR3 length equals 16 residues. CDR3 sequence reads: CASSARTGTYTGELFF. CDR3 bases: TGTGCCAGCAGCGCAAGGACAGGGACTTACACCGGGGAGCTGTTTTTT.

The chain recombines TRBV9 with TRBJ1-4; possible D gene TRBD1, 5 bases. Trimming shortened V by 0 bases and J by 3 bases, and 9 bases separated the two germline ends. The CDR3 consists of 15 residues. Per germline, CDR1 SGDLS and CDR2 YYNGEE. The CDR3 sequence is CASSVEGRPNEKLFF. DNA of the CDR3: TGTGCCAGCAGCGTAGAGGGGCGGCCTAATGAAAAACTGTTTTTT.

There are a few counts of this clone. The chain combines TRBV2 with TRBJ1-2; perhaps TRBD1 as D (5 bases). CDR3 size: 14 residues. From germline, CDR1 is SNHLY and CDR2 FYNNEI. V lost 2 bases and J lost 5, with 12 bases in between. The CDR3 region is CASSEYGGEYGYTF. As DNA, the CDR3 is TGTGCCAGCAGTGAATACGGAGGGGAGTATGGCTACACCTTC.

About this clone: No conserved phenylalanine or tryptophan is present at the end of the CDR3, so a read error is the likely explanation. V gene TRBV6-5 combines with J gene TRBJ2-3, with TRBD2 matching 8 bases. CDR3 length: 15 residues. Looked up from germline, CDR1 is MNHEY and CDR2 is SVGAGI. The CDR3 here is CVSSYFPAGEDTQYS. In DNA, the CDR3 is TGTGTCAGCAGTTACTTTCCAGCGGGGGAAGATACGCAGTATTCT.

The chain carries TRBV2 and TRBJ2-7; D is possibly TRBD1 (6 bases). CDR3 length: 14 residues. Trimming removed 8 bases from V and 0 bases from J, with 14 bases in between. In germline, CDR1 is SNHLY, CDR2 FYNNEI. Here the CDR3 DNA reads TGTGCCAGCCAGGACAGCCAGCTCTCCTACGAGCAGTACTTC. Its translation is CASQDSQLSYEQYF. The full variable domain, with the rest looked up from reference TRBV2 and TRBJ2-7, is EPEVTQTPSHQVTQMGQEVILRCVPISNHLYFYWYRQILGQKVEFLVSFYNNEISEKSEIFDDQFSVERPDGSNFTLKIRSTKLEDSAMYFCASQDSQLSYEQYFGPGTRLTVT.

The chain employs TRBV18 and TRBJ2-6; no reliable D call. The V gene lost 3 bases and the J gene lost 2 bases, with 11 bases spanning the gap. This CDR3 is built from 16 residues. Germline CDR1 reads KGHSH; CDR2 reads LQKENI. This chain's CDR3 is CASSPDISPGANVLTF. CDR3 sequence (DNA): TGTGCCAGCTCACCTGACATCTCCCCTGGGGCCAACGTCCTGACTTTC.

The chain is built from TRBV4-1 and TRBJ2-1; no firm D call. Trimming stripped 4 bases from V and 3 bases from J, with 4 bases between. The CDR3 runs 12 residues. Germline V gene sequence: CDR1 MGHRA, CDR2 YSYEKL. The CDR3 loop is CASSLYYNEQFF. CDR3 DNA: TGCGCCAGCAGCCTATACTACAATGAGCAGTTCTTC.

This chain links TRBV23-1 with TRBJ2-1; TRBD2 matches 7 bases. TRBV23-1 is labeled an ORF, and its function is uncertain. This CDR3 has 19 residues. Trimming took 0 bases from V and 7 from J; bases not matched to a gene: 18. The CDR3 region has the DNA TGCGCCAGCAGTCAATCTCGAGCTACGGGGGGAAGGAAAGGGAATGAGCAGTTCTTC. Translating it yields CASSQSRATGGRKGNEQFF.

This clone was seen a handful of times. This chain links TRBV6-5 with TRBJ1-6; the match to TRBD1 covers 9 bases. The germline CDR1 and CDR2 sequences are MNHEY and SVGAGI. The V segment lost 10 bases and the J segment 7 bases; nucleotides outside the gene matches: 11. This CDR3 is 15 amino acids long. DNA of the CDR3: TGTGCCACTAGAACAGGGGGCGCGTGGAATTCACCCCTCCACTTT. Amino acid sequence: CATRTGGAWNSPLHF.

The rearrangement links TRBV7-9 to TRBJ2-3; the D gene is possibly TRBD1 (5 bases). The CDR3 covers 16 residues. The germline V and J ends were trimmed by 5 bases and 6 bases, with 21 bases remaining between them. CDR1 is SEHNR and CDR2 is FQNEAQ in the germline V gene (reference sequence). The DNA for the CDR3 is TGTGCCAGCAGCCAACTCCGCCCAGGGCAGGAGGATACGCAGTATTTT. Encoded protein: CASSQLRPGQEDTQYF. The variable domain in full, completed from reference TRBV7-9 and TRBJ2-3, reads DTGVSQNPRHKITKRGQNVTFRCDPISEHNRLYWYRQTLGQGPEFLTYFQNEAQLEKSRLLSDRFSAERPKGSFSTLEIQRTEQGDSAMYLCASSQLRPGQEDTQYFGPGTRLTVL.